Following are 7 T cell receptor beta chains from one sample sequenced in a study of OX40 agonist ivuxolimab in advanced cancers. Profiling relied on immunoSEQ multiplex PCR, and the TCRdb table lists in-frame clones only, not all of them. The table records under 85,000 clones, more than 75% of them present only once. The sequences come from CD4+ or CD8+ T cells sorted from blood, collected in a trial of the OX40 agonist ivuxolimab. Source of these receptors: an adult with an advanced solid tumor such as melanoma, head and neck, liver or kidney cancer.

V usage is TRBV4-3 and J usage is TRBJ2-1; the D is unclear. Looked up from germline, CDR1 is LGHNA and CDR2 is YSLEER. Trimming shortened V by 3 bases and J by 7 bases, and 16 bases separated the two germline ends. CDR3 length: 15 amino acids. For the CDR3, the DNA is TGCGCCAGCAGCCAGACCCTCTCGCCTGTGAATGAGCAGTTCTTC. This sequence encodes CASSQTLSPVNEQFF.

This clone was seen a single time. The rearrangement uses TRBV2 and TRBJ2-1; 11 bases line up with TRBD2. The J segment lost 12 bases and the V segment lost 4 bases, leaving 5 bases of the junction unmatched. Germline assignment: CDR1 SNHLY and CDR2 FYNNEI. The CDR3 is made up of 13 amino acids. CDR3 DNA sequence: TGTGCCAGCAGTGGAAAGGGACTAGCGGTGCAGTTCTTC. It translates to CASSGKGLAVQFF.

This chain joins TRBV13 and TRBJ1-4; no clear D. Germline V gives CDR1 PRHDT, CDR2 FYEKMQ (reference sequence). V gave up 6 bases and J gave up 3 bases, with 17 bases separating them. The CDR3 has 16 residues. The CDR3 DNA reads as TGTGCCAGCAGACGAACCGCCGGAATGGCTAATGAAAAACTGTTTTTT. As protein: CASRRTAGMANEKLFF.

CDR3 sequence: CASSEEGTVNQPQHF. CDR3 bases: TGTGCCAGCAGTGAAGAGGGGACCGTGAATCAGCCCCAGCATTTT. This rearrangement joins TRBV2 to TRBJ1-5; TRBD1 might be the D (5 bases). This CDR3 is built from 15 residues. V lost 1 base, J lost 4 bases, and 11 bases lay in between. Looked up from germline, CDR1 is SNHLY and CDR2 is FYNNEI.

Here the CDR3 DNA reads TGTGCCAGTAGTCCGACAGGGTTTAACGAGCAGTACTTC. Translated, it gives CASSPTGFNEQYF. The chain joins TRBV19 to TRBJ2-7; 7 nucleotides agree with TRBD1. The V gene's germline CDR1 is LNHDA and CDR2 SQIVND (reference sequence). The CDR3 has 13 amino acids. J gave up 5 bases and V 5 bases, and 6 bases lay outside the gene matches.

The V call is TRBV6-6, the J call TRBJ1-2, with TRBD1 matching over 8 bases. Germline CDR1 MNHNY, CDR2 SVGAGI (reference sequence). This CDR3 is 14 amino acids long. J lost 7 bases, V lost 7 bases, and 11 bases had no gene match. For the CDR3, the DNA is TGTGCCAGCATTCCCGACAGGGGTGGTTTTGGCTACACCTTC. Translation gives CASIPDRGGFGYTF.

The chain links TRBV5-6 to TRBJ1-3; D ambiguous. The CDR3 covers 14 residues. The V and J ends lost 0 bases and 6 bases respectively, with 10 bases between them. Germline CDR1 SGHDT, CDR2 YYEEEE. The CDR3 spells CASSLGHWVNTIYF. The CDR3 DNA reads TGTGCCAGCAGCTTGGGACATTGGGTAAACACCATATATTTT.